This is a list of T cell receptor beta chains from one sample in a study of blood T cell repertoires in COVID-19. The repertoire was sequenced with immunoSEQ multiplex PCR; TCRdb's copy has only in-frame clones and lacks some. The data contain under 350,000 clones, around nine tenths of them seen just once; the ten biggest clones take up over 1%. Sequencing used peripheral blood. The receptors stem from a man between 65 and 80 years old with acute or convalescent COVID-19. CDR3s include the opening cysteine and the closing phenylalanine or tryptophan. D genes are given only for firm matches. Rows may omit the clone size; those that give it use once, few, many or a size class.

TGTGCCAGCAGCCCCCGGGTAGCGGGGGGATTAGATACGCAGTATTTT,CASSPRVAGGLDTQYF,TRBD2,TRBV7-2,.,TRBJ2-3
TGTGCCAGCAGGGCAGCCGACAGGGCTGAGCAGTTCTTC,CASRAADRAEQFF,TRBD1,TRBV28,few,TRBJ2-1
TGTGCCAGCAGCTTGCTAGCGGGAAGGACGTCCTACGAGCAGTACTTC,CASSLLAGRTSYEQYF,TRBD2,TRBV7-2,.,TRBJ2-7
TGTGCCAGTACCGGGGGTGGCCAGCCCCAGCATTTT,CASTGGGQPQHF,.,TRBV19,.,TRBJ1-5
TGTGCCTGGGAGCCAGGCGGGAGGCCGAAAAACATTCAGTACTTC,CAWEPGGRPKNIQYF,TRBD2,TRBV30,.,TRBJ2-4
TGTGCCAGCAGTTCGACTAGCGGGAGTTACAATGAGCAGTTCTTC,CASSSTSGSYNEQFF,TRBD2,TRBV6-5,.,TRBJ2-1
TGTGCCACTCACCTGGGGACAGGGAGCAATCAGCCCCAGCATTTT,CATHLGTGSNQPQHF,TRBD1,TRBV19,once,TRBJ1-5
TGTGCCAGCAGCAGGGGACAGGGGGACAATCAGCCCCAGCATTTT,CASSRGQGDNQPQHF,TRBD1,TRBV5-8,.,TRBJ1-5
TGCGCCAGCAGCCAAGATCTTGCCGGGACAGGGTTCTATAATGAAAAACTGTTTTTT,CASSQDLAGTGFYNEKLFF,TRBD1,TRBV4-3,.,TRBJ1-4
TGTGCCAGCAGTTACTTCCCAGGGGGCGCTGGCAATCAGCCCCAGCATTTT,CASSYFPGGAGNQPQHF,TRBD1,TRBV6-2/TRBV6-3,.,TRBJ1-5
TGTGCCAGCAGCTTGGGCGACAGTCGTGGAAACACCATATATTTT,CASSLGDSRGNTIYF,.,TRBV7-9,.,TRBJ1-3
TGTGCCACTGCCCCGGGCGGGACCTATGGCTACACCTTC,CATAPGGTYGYTF,.,TRBV19,.,TRBJ1-2
TGTGCCAGCAGTTACTCCGGGACTAGCGGCACCTACGAGCAGTACTTC,CASSYSGTSGTYEQYF,TRBD2,TRBV6-2/TRBV6-3,once,TRBJ2-7
TGTGCCTGGAGTGTGGGTCTAGCGGAAGAGACCCAGTACTTC,CAWSVGLAEETQYF,TRBD2,TRBV30,.,TRBJ2-5
TGCGCCAGCAGCCAAGATCGACAGGGAAGGCCCCTCCACTTT,CASSQDRQGRPLHF,TRBD1,TRBV4-3,.,TRBJ1-6
TGCAGCGTGGGGGACAGGCGGAACACTGAAGCTTTCTTT,CSVGDRRNTEAFF,TRBD1,TRBV29-1,.,TRBJ1-1
TGTGCCAGCAGCGTAGGCCCACTCGCCGGGACAGGGGAACCCTACACCTTC,CASSVGPLAGTGEPYTF,TRBD1,TRBV9,.,TRBJ1-2
TGTGCCAGCAGCGCTCTAGGGGCAACTAATGAAAAACTGTTTTTT,CASSALGATNEKLFF,.,TRBV5-6,.,TRBJ1-4
TGTGCCAGCAGCAACCCAGGACAGGGCGCTTGCATCCACTTT,CASSNPGQGACIHF,.,TRBV21-1,.,TRBJ1-6
TGTGCCAGCAGCCAACAGGGGGTCAGGGGGAATTCACCCCTCCACTTT,CASSQQGVRGNSPLHF,TRBD1,TRBV7-2,.,TRBJ1-6
TGTGCCAGCAGCCCGGGGTCTAGCGGGCCAAACACCGGGGAGCTGTTTTTT,CASSPGSSGPNTGELFF,TRBD2,TRBV5-4,.,TRBJ2-2
TGTGCCATCAGTGAATCCAGGGAAGAGACCCAGTACTTC,CAISESREETQYF,.,TRBV10-3,.,TRBJ2-5
TGCGCCAGCAGCCAGGCTACAGGGAGTTTGGATCAGCCCCAGCATTTT,CASSQATGSLDQPQHF,.,TRBV4-3,.,TRBJ1-5
TGCGCCAGCAGCGCCCTTGGGACTAGCGCCTACGAGCAGTACTTC,CASSALGTSAYEQYF,TRBD2,TRBV5-1,.,TRBJ2-7
TGTGCCAGTAGTCCACGAGGACAGCCTAACACTGAAGCTTTCTTT,CASSPRGQPNTEAFF,.,TRBV19,.,TRBJ1-1
TGCGCCAGCAGCTTGTCGGTCTTTTACAATGAGCAGTTCTTC,CASSLSVFYNEQFF,.,TRBV5-1,.,TRBJ2-1
TGTGCCAGCAGCTTAGGGCCAAGCGGGAGCAATCAGCCCCAGCATTTT,CASSLGPSGSNQPQHF,.,TRBV7-2,once,TRBJ1-5
TGCAGTGCTAGTGGACAGGGGGCATTCACTGAAGCTTTCTTT,CSASGQGAFTEAFF,TRBD1,TRBV20-1,.,TRBJ1-1
TGTGCCTGGAGTCCCTCAGGGATCCCTGAAGCTTTCTTT,CAWSPSGIPEAFF,.,TRBV30,.,TRBJ1-1
TGTGCCAGCAGTTTACTGGGGGGTAGCTCGGCTGAAGCTTTCTTT,CASSLLGGSSAEAFF,.,TRBV5-5,few,TRBJ1-1
TGTGCCAGCAGTGAAGTTAGCACAGGGAAGTATGGCTACACCTTC,CASSEVSTGKYGYTF,.,TRBV6-1,.,TRBJ1-2
TGCGCCAGCAGCTTGGAAGGGGTTGGCACTGAAGCTTTCTTT,CASSLEGVGTEAFF,.,TRBV5-1,.,TRBJ1-1
TGTGCCAGCAGCAAACAGGCCTCGGGCACTGAAGCTTTCTTT,CASSKQASGTEAFF,.,TRBV7-2,once,TRBJ1-1
TGTGCCAGCAGGTATACTAGCGGGACCTACGAGCAGTACTTC,CASRYTSGTYEQYF,TRBD2,TRBV6-5,.,TRBJ2-7
TGTGCCAGCAGCTTAAGGGGACAGGGGGGGAATGAGCAGTTCTTC,CASSLRGQGGNEQFF,TRBD1,TRBV7-2,.,TRBJ2-1
TGTGCCAGCACTCCAGGAGGCCAGGGAGGGACTGAAGCTTTCTTT,CASTPGGQGGTEAFF,.,TRBV28,.,TRBJ1-1
TGTGCCAGCAGTTTAGATCGGGGATTCTACTACGAGCAGTACTTC,CASSLDRGFYYEQYF,.,TRBV27,many,TRBJ2-7
TGTGCCAGTGCCCCGTCCGAGCGGCGAACCTACGAGCAGTACTTC,CASAPSERRTYEQYF,.,TRBV19,.,TRBJ2-7
TGCGCCAGCAGCCCAGGTTCGGGATCCTATGGCTACACCTTC,CASSPGSGSYGYTF,.,TRBV5-1,.,TRBJ1-2
TGTGCCAGCAGTGAAGCCGGCGGGAGCTCCTATAATTCACCCCTCCACTTT,CASSEAGGSSYNSPLHF,.,TRBV6-1,.,TRBJ1-6
TGTGCCAGCAGCTTTTCAGGAAATTCCTACGAGCAGTACTTC,CASSFSGNSYEQYF,.,TRBV11-3,few,TRBJ2-7
TGCGCCAGCAGCTTCCCCGGGACAGGGGAAGAGACCCAGTACTTC,CASSFPGTGEETQYF,TRBD1,TRBV5-1,.,TRBJ2-5
TGTGCCAGCAGTTTATTTGGACAGGCTGGTGGCTACACCTTC,CASSLFGQAGGYTF,TRBD1,TRBV27,.,TRBJ1-2
TGTGCCAGCAGTTCCGGATGGTCGGACAGTGAAGCTTTCTTT,CASSSGWSDSEAFF,.,TRBV7-9,once,TRBJ1-1
TGTGCCAGCAGTTACTCGATAGGCGGGGGCAGAGATACGCAGTATTTT,CASSYSIGGGRDTQYF,.,TRBV6-5,.,TRBJ2-3
TGCAGTGCTAGTAAGTTAGCGGGAGACACAGATACGCAGTATTTT,CSASKLAGDTDTQYF,TRBD2,TRBV20-1,.,TRBJ2-3
TGTGCCAGCAGCTTCCTCCTATCGGGTTCTGGGGCCAACGTCCTGACTTTC,CASSFLLSGSGANVLTF,.,TRBV7-8,.,TRBJ2-6
TGTGCCAGCAAAAGGGGCTCCTACGAGCAGTACTTC,CASKRGSYEQYF,.,TRBV28,.,TRBJ2-7
TGTGCCAGCTCACCAGACAAAATTGGAAACACCATATATTTT,CASSPDKIGNTIYF,.,TRBV18,few,TRBJ1-3